In this sample, the clone carrying this TCR beta chain turned up a few times. The antigen is undetermined. This CDR3 has 12 residues. V lost 11 bases, J lost 2 bases, and 13 bases lay in between. Germline CDR1 reads SNHLY; CDR2 reads FYNNEI. This specimen comes from a study of cytomegalovirus exposure and HLA in healthy donors. General observations from the study: Previously analyzed data showed that most TCR beta V segments were productive at a frequency of about 90% or about 30%.

The PCR contained 60 Vbeta and 13 Jbeta primers. Only in-frame clones appear in the TCRdb table, and some are missing; sequencing was by immunoSEQ multiplex PCR. In the table there are under 200,000 clones, about 81% of which are singletons. The chain employs TRBV2 and TRBJ2-7; D is possibly TRBD1 (6 bases). The receptor's source is a woman aged 45-59 years in good health and CMV-seropositive. What was sequenced was PBMCs. The CDR3 nucleotides are TGTGCCGGATCGACAGGAACCTACGAGCAGTACTTC. It yields the protein CAGSTGTYEQYF.